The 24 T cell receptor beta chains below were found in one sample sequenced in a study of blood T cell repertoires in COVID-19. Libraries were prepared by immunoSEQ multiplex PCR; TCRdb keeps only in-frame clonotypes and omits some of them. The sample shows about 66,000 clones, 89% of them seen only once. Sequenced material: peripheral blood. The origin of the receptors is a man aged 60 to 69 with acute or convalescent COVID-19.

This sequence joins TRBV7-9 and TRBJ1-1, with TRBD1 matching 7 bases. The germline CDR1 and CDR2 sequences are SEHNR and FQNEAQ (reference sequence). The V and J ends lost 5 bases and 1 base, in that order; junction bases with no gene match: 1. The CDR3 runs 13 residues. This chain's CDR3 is CASSRTGNTEAFF. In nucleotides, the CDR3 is TGTGCCAGCAGCCGGACAGGGAACACTGAAGCTTTCTTT. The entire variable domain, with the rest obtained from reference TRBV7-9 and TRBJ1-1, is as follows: DTGVSQNPRHKITKRGQNVTFRCDPISEHNRLYWYRQTLGQGPEFLTYFQNEAQLEKSRLLSDRFSAERPKGSFSTLEIQRTEQGDSAMYLCASSRTGNTEAFFGQGTRLTVV.

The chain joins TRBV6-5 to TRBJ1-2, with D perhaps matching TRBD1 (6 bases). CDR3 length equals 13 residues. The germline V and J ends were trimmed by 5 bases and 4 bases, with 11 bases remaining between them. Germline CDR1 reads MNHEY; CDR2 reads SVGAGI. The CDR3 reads CASSNRAFYGYTF. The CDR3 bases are TGTGCCAGCAGTAACAGGGCCTTCTATGGCTACACCTTC.

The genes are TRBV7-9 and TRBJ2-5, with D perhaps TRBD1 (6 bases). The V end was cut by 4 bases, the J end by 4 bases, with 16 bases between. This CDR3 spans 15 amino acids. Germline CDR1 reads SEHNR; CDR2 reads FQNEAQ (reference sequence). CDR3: CASSSNRVMIETQYF. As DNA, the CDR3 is TGTGCCAGCAGCTCCAACAGGGTAATGATAGAGACCCAGTACTTC.

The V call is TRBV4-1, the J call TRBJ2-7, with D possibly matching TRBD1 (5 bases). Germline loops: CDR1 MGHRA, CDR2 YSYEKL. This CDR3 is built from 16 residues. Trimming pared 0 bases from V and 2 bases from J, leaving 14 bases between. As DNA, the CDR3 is TGCGCCAGCAGCCAAGATGAGACAGTTGGGGCCTACGAGCAGTACTTC. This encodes CASSQDETVGAYEQYF.

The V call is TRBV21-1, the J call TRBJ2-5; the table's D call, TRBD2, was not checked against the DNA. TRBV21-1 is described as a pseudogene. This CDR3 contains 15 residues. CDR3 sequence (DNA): TGTGCCAGCAGCGAACGGAGGGAACGGGAGGAGACCCAGTACTTC. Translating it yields CASSERREREETQYF.

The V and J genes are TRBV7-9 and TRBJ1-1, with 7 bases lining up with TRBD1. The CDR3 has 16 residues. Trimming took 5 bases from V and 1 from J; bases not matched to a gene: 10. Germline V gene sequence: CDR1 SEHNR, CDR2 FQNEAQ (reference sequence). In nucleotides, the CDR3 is TGTGCCAGCAGCCCCCGACAGGGACGGGGGAACACTGAAGCTTTCTTT. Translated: CASSPRQGRGNTEAFF.

The CDR3 loop reads CASSPGLSYEQYF. DNA for the CDR3: TGTGCCAGCTCACCCGGTCTCTCCTACGAGCAGTACTTC. The rearrangement joins TRBV18 to TRBJ2-7; D is undetermined. Per the germline V gene, CDR1 is KGHSH and CDR2 is LQKENI. This CDR3 has 13 amino acids. The V gene lost 3 bases and the J gene lost 0 bases, with 6 bases spanning the gap.

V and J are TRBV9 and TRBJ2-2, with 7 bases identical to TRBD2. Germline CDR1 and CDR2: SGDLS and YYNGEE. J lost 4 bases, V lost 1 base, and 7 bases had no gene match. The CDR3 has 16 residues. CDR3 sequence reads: CASSVSGTPSTGELFF. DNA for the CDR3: TGTGCCAGCAGCGTAAGCGGGACTCCCAGCACCGGGGAGCTGTTTTTT. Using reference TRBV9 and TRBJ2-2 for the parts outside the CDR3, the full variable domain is DSGVTQTPKHLITATGQRVTLRCSPRSGDLSVYWYQQSLDQGLQFLIQYYNGEERAKGNILERFSAQQFPDLHSELNLSSLELGDSALYFCASSVSGTPSTGELFFGEGSRLTVL.

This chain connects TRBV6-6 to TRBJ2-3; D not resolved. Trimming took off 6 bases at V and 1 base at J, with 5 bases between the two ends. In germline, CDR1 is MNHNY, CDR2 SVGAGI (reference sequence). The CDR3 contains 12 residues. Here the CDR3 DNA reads TGTGCCAGCAGCCGGGGCACAGATACGCAGTATTTT. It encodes CASSRGTDTQYF.

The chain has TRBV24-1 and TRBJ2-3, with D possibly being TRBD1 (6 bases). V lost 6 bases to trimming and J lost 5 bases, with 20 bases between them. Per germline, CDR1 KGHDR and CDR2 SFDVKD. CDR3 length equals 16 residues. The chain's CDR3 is CATSPSTGKFGDTQYF. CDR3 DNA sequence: TGTGCCACCAGTCCATCTACAGGGAAGTTTGGAGATACGCAGTATTTT.

CDR3 amino acids: CASSSRTGRTDTQYF. CDR3 DNA sequence: TGTGCCAGCAGCTCCCGGACAGGGCGGACAGATACGCAGTATTTT. The rearrangement links TRBV7-9 to TRBJ2-3; 8 nucleotides align to TRBD1. Unmatched junction bases numbered 6, after V lost 4 bases and J lost 3 bases. Germline loops: CDR1 SEHNR, CDR2 FQNEAQ (reference sequence). The CDR3 is 15 residues long.

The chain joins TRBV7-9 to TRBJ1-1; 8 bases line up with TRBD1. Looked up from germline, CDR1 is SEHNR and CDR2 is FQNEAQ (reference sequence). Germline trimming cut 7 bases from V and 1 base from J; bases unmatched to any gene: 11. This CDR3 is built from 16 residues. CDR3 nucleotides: TGTGCCAGCACCCCAGACCGTACAGGGGGGAACACTGAAGCTTTCTTT. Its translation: CASTPDRTGGNTEAFF.

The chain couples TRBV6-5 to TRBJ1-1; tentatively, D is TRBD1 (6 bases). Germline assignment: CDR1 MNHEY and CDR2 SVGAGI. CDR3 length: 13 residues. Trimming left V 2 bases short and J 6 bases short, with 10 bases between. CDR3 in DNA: TGTGCCAGCAGTTACCTAGGGGGAGCTGAAGCTTTCTTT. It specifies CASSYLGGAEAFF.

The CDR3 spells CATSDAKDRDRGLYF. The CDR3 DNA reads TGTGCCACCAGTGATGCAAAAGACCGGGACAGGGGGTTGTATTTT. The chain has TRBV24-1 and TRBJ2-3; 11 bases align to TRBD1. The CDR3 spans 15 residues. V was pared by 3 bases and J by 14 bases, with 12 bases of the junction left unmatched. Germline values: CDR1 KGHDR, CDR2 SFDVKD.

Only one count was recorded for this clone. CDR3 DNA sequence: TGTGCCAGCAGTCTTCCGTTTGGGAGGCGGCGGAACACCATATATTTT. Its protein is CASSLPFGRRRNTIYF. The chain recombines TRBV6-4 with TRBJ1-3; D is uncertain. Germline CDR1 reads MRHNA; CDR2 reads SNTAGT. Between the trimmed V and J ends, which lost 5 bases and 7 bases, there was a span of 21 bases. The CDR3 contains 16 residues.

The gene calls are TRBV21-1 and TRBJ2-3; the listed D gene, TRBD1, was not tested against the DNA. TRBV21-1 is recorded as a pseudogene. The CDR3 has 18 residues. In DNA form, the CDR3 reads TGTGCCAGCAGCACCCAGGGGCACGGGACATCTAGCACAGATACGCAGTATTTT. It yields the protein CASSTQGHGTSSTDTQYF.

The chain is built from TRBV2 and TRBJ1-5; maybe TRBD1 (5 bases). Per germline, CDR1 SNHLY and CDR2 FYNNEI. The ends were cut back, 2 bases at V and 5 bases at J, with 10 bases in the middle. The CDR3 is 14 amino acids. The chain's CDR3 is CASSELQGYQPQHF. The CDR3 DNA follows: TGTGCCAGCAGTGAACTCCAGGGTTATCAGCCCCAGCATTTT.

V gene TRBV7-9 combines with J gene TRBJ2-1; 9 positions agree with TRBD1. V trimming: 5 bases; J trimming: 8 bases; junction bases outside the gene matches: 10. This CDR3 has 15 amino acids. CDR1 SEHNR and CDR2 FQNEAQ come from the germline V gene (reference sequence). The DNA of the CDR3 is TGTGCCAGCAGCCGCGGACAGGGGCACCACCATGAGCAGTTCTTC. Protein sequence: CASSRGQGHHHEQFF.

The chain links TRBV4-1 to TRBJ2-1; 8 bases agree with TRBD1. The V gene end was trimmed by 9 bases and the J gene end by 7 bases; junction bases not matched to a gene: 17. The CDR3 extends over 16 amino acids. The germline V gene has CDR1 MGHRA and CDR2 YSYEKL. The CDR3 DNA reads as TGCGCCAGTGCAACAACACAGGGGGAGATCTCGAATGAGCAGTTCTTC. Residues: CASATTQGEISNEQFF.

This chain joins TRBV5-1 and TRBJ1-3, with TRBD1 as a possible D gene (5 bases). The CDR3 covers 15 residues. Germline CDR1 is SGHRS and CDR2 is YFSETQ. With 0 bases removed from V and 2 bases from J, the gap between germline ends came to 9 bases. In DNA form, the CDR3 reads TGCGCCAGCAGCTTGGTCTCGGGGGCTGGAAACACCATATATTTT. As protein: CASSLVSGAGNTIYF.

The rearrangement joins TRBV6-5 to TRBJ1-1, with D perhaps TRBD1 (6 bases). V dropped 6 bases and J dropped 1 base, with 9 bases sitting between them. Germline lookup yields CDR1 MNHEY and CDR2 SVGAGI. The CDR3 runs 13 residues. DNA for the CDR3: TGTGCCAGCAGGTTAGGGGGGAACACTGAAGCTTTCTTT. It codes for CASRLGGNTEAFF.

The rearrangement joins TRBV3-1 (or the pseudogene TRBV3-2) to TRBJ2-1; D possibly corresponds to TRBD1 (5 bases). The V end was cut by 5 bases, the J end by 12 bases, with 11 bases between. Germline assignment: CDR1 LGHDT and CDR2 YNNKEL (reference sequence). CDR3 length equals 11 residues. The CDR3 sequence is CASSRGHLQFF. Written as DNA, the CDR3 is TGTGCCAGCAGCAGGGGTCACCTGCAGTTCTTC.

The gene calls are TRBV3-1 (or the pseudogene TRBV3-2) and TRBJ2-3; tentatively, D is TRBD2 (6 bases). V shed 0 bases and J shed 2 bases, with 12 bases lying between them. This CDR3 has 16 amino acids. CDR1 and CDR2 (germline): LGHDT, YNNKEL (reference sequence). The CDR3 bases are TGTGCCAGCAGCCAAGATGGAGGAGGGATCACAGATACGCAGTATTTT. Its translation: CASSQDGGGITDTQYF.

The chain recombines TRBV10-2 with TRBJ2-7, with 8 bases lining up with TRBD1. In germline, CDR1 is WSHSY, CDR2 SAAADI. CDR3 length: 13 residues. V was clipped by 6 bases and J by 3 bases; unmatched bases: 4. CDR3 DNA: TGCGCCAGCAGCTGGGGACAGGACTACGAGCAGTACTTC. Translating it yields CASSWGQDYEQYF.